A single sample gave rise to the 21 T cell receptor beta chains below, sequenced in a study of blood T cell repertoires in COVID-19. The table came from immunoSEQ multiplex PCR; TCRdb's copy has only in-frame clones and leaves some out. The table records fewer than 30,000 clones, 80% to 90% of them present only once. The specimen sequenced was peripheral blood. The receptor set was obtained from a human donor in a cohort sampled during active COVID-19.

V and J are TRBV18 and TRBJ2-2; a possible D gene is TRBD1 (6 bases). There are 14 residues in the CDR3. The V end lost 5 bases, the J end lost 7 bases, and 14 bases lay between the germline ends. Germline loops: CDR1 KGHSH, CDR2 LQKENI. CDR3 sequence (DNA): TGTGCCAGCTCAGCCGACCGGGACAACGGGGAGCTGTTTTTT. Translating it yields CASSADRDNGELFF. The whole variable domain, filled in from reference TRBV18 and TRBJ2-2, reads NAGVMQNPRHLVRRRGQEARLRCSPMKGHSHVYWYRQLPEEGLKFMVYLQKENIIDESGMPKERFSAEFPKEGPSILRIQQVVRGDSAAYFCASSADRDNGELFFGEGSRLTVL.

V and J are TRBV27 and TRBJ2-2, with TRBD2 matching 11 bases. Unmatched junction bases numbered 16, after V lost 6 bases and J lost 4 bases. From germline, CDR1 is MNHEY and CDR2 SMNVEV (reference sequence). CDR3 size: 19 residues. The CDR3 loop is CASRTLAGDPNAGTGELFF. The CDR3 region has the DNA TGTGCCAGCAGAACACTAGCGGGAGACCCGAACGCGGGCACCGGGGAGCTGTTTTTT.

The J gene is TRBJ1-3, the V gene TRBV30; D is unresolved. Between the trimmed V and J ends, which lost 4 bases and 2 bases, there was a span of 15 bases. Germline CDR1 GTSNPN, CDR2 SVGIG (reference sequence). The CDR3 covers 15 residues. Here the CDR3 DNA reads TGTGCCTGGAACCCAGGTTCTAAAGCTGGAAACACCATATATTTT. Encoded protein: CAWNPGSKAGNTIYF.

J is TRBJ2-6 and V is TRBV5-6; 11 bases fit TRBD2. Germline-derived CDR1 and CDR2 are SGHDT and YYEEEE. The CDR3 runs 19 residues. V was clipped by 2 bases and J by 1 base; unmatched bases: 8. CDR3 region: CASSLIAGGFRSGANVLTF. In DNA form, the CDR3 reads TGTGCCAGCAGCTTAATAGCGGGAGGGTTTCGGTCTGGGGCCAACGTCCTGACTTTC.

The chain uses TRBV2 and TRBJ1-1; D is perhaps TRBD1 (5 bases). The CDR3 spans 12 residues. Per germline, CDR1 SNHLY and CDR2 FYNNEI. The V and J ends lost 7 bases and 4 bases respectively, with 10 bases between them. The CDR3 region is CASTQGATEAFF. The CDR3 DNA reads TGTGCCAGCACCCAGGGCGCCACTGAAGCTTTCTTT.

The chain has TRBV5-4 and TRBJ1-1; D might be TRBD1 (5 bases). Germline V gene data show CDR1 as SGHNT and CDR2 as YYREEE (reference sequence). This CDR3 has 14 residues. V was shortened by 0 bases and J by 1 base, with 7 bases between the two germline ends. The CDR3: CASSLARANTEAFF. CDR3 sequence (DNA): TGTGCCAGCAGCTTGGCCAGGGCGAACACTGAAGCTTTCTTT. Full variable domain (missing parts from reference TRBV5-4 and TRBJ1-1): ETGVTQSPTHLIKTRGQQVTLRCSSQSGHNTVSWYQQALGQGPQFIFQYYREEENGRGNFPPRFSGLQFPNYSSELNVNALELDDSALYLCASSLARANTEAFFGQGTRLTVV.

The chain combines TRBV3-1 (or the pseudogene TRBV3-2) with TRBJ1-2; TRBD1 is a possible D gene (5 bases). This CDR3 has 15 amino acids. Germline loops: CDR1 LGHDT, CDR2 YNNKEL (reference sequence). V shed 1 base and J shed 4 bases, with 13 bases lying between them. CDR3 nucleotides: TGTGCCAGCAGCCAAGTGGGGGGGGTAGGCTATGGCTACACCTTC. This gives the protein CASSQVGGVGYGYTF.

The chain joins TRBV3-1 (or the pseudogene TRBV3-2) to TRBJ2-3, with 13 bases matching TRBD2. With 0 bases clipped from V and 4 bases from J, the junction kept 7 bases outside the gene matches. The CDR3 runs to 18 residues. The germline CDR1 and CDR2 sequences are LGHDT and YNNKEL (reference sequence). The CDR3: CASSQDMRLAGGADTQYF. The CDR3 nucleotides read TGTGCCAGCAGCCAAGATATGCGACTAGCGGGAGGAGCAGATACGCAGTATTTT.

V is TRBV6-6 and J is TRBJ1-4; perhaps TRBD1 as D (6 bases). Trimming pared 4 bases from V and 5 bases from J, leaving 11 bases between. The germline CDR1 and CDR2 sequences are MNHNY and SVGAGI (reference sequence). CDR3 length: 14 residues. CDR3 residues: CASSWSGGNEKLFF. The CDR3 DNA reads TGTGCCAGCAGTTGGTCGGGGGGCAATGAAAAACTGTTTTTT.

This chain uses TRBV5-1 with TRBJ2-5; possibly TRBD1 for D (5 bases). The CDR3 spans 16 residues. Per germline, CDR1 SGHRS and CDR2 YFSETQ. V was clipped by 1 base and J by 0 bases, with 13 bases between them. The CDR3 here is CASSLSTGRYQETQYF. In nucleotides, the CDR3 is TGCGCCAGCAGCTTGAGTACAGGCCGATACCAAGAGACCCAGTACTTC.

This clone was recorded once. V usage is TRBV19 and J usage is TRBJ2-3; possibly TRBD2 for D (5 bases). In germline, CDR1 is LNHDA, CDR2 SQIVND (reference sequence). The CDR3 is 14 amino acids. Trimming shortened V by 3 bases and J by 3 bases, and 10 bases separated the two germline ends. This CDR3 reads CASSMRELTDTQYF. The CDR3 DNA reads as TGTGCCAGTAGTATGAGGGAGTTAACAGATACGCAGTATTTT.

The V and J genes are TRBV6-5 and TRBJ2-1; the match to TRBD2 covers 8 bases. Trimming cost V 5 bases and J 1 base; bases outside gene matches: 4. Germline V CDR1 and CDR2: MNHEY, SVGAGI. The CDR3 extends over 15 amino acids. CDR3 coding DNA: TGTGCCAGCAGTCACAGCGGGAGTTCCTACAATGAGCAGTTCTTC. As protein: CASSHSGSSYNEQFF.

This chain links TRBV7-6 with TRBJ2-1, with 10 bases that match TRBD2. From germline, CDR1 is SGHVS and CDR2 FNYEAQ. The CDR3 spans 15 residues. Trimming removed 5 bases from V and 7 bases from J; junction bases left unmatched: 8. The CDR3 region is CASSDSGGATNEQFF. The DNA of the CDR3 is TGTGCCAGCAGCGACAGCGGGGGGGCTACTAATGAGCAGTTCTTC.

The chain recombines TRBV2 with TRBJ1-5, with TRBD1 identical over 9 bases. The ends lost 6 bases at V and 6 bases at J; junction bases unmatched: 6. Per germline, CDR1 SNHLY and CDR2 FYNNEI. The CDR3 loop spans 14 amino acids. CDR3 coding DNA: TGTGCCAGCAGAGATCCGGGACAGGGTCAGCCCCAGCATTTT. The encoded protein is CASRDPGQGQPQHF.

The rearrangement uses TRBV28 and TRBJ1-1; no firm D call. Trimming stripped 6 bases from V and 2 bases from J, with 16 bases between. This CDR3 region has 15 residues. The germline V gene encodes CDR1 MDHEN and CDR2 SYDVKM. The CDR3 DNA reads TGTGCCAGCAGCCCCTGGAGGCAGCATAACACTGAAGCTTTCTTT. Protein product: CASSPWRQHNTEAFF.

The chain combines TRBV10-3 with TRBJ1-1; 7 bases are a match to TRBD1. J was trimmed by 7 bases and V by 2 bases; bases with no gene match: 10. The CDR3 is 15 amino acids. Germline V gene lookup returns CDR1 ENHRY and CDR2 SYGVKD. The DNA for the CDR3 is TGTGCCATCAGTGAGGACAGGGCATTTGAGGGTGAAGCTTTCTTT. Amino acids: CAISEDRAFEGEAFF.

The count of this clone is one. The chain uses TRBV7-6 and TRBJ1-2, with 8 bases that match TRBD1. The germline V gene encodes CDR1 SGHVS and CDR2 FNYEAQ. J was trimmed by 3 bases and V by 4 bases; bases with no gene match: 7. The CDR3 contains 15 residues. CDR3 in amino acids: CASSSDRVGDYGYTF. The CDR3 DNA sequence: TGTGCCAGCAGCTCGGACAGGGTTGGGGACTATGGCTACACCTTC.

V and J are TRBV9 and TRBJ2-2; 7 bases map to TRBD2. Germline CDR1 is SGDLS and CDR2 is YYNGEE. The CDR3 has 15 amino acids. The V and J ends lost 4 bases and 4 bases, in that order; junction bases with no gene match: 7. The CDR3 coding sequence is TGTGCCAGCAGCCCCTGGACTAGAGGCACCGGGGAGCTGTTTTTT. Protein: CASSPWTRGTGELFF.

This chain uses TRBV20-1 with TRBJ1-3, with a possible D match to TRBD1 (5 bases). The germline V and J ends were trimmed by 3 bases and 2 bases, with 11 bases remaining between them. The CDR3 consists of 14 residues. Germline CDR1 reads DFQATT; CDR2 reads SNEGSKA (reference sequence). CDR3 coding DNA: TGCAGTGCTAGTGCAGGGAAGCCTGGAAACACCATATATTTT. Translating it yields CSASAGKPGNTIYF.

V usage is TRBV29-1 and J usage is TRBJ1-1; D remains unclear. The CDR3 runs to 14 residues. CDR1 and CDR2 (germline): SQVTM, ANQGSEA. Trimming shortened V by 5 bases and J by 1 base, and 14 bases separated the two germline ends. CDR3 DNA sequence: TGCAGCGTTTGGGCTCCGGGAGGGAACACTGAAGCTTTCTTT. It encodes CSVWAPGGNTEAFF.

V is TRBV7-2 and J is TRBJ2-1; 8 bases are a match to TRBD1. CDR3 length: 15 amino acids. V was clipped by 4 bases and J by 7 bases; unmatched bases: 9. Germline loops: CDR1 SGHTA, CDR2 FQGNSA. In DNA form, the CDR3 reads TGTGCCAGCAGCTCGACAGGGGCCCCGATAAATGAGCAGTTCTTC. Encoded protein: CASSSTGAPINEQFF.